The 21 T cell receptor beta chains reported below all come from one sample, sequenced in a study of T cells after yellow fever vaccination. One entry per CDR3 protein, called by TCRdb with MiXCR from the 5' RACE reads. Of tens of thousands of distinct CDR3 sequences in the sample, approximately 5% were seen once. The sequencing here drew on PBMCs, either bulk or a sorted T-cell subset (CD4+, CD8+, memory, or dextramer-sorted; not recorded which), taken 15 days after the yellow fever booster vaccination. These receptors came from a man younger than 40 who received the YFV17D yellow fever vaccine.

This clonotype was seen at least ten times. The genes are TRBV28 and TRBJ1-2; no definite D call. Germline assignment: CDR1 MDHEN and CDR2 SYDVKM. The CDR3 is made up of 14 amino acids. Trimming removed 7 bases from V and 3 bases from J, with 15 bases in between. The CDR3 nucleotides read TGTGCCAGCACCGTAGGTGGCGGTTACTATGGCTACACCTTC. Protein: CASTVGGGYYGYTF.

This clonotype was counted many times. This sequence joins TRBV5-8 and TRBJ2-4; weak D call: TRBD1 (5 bases). The CDR3 is made up of 16 amino acids. Germline CDR1 and CDR2: SGHTS and YDEGEE. V was trimmed by 3 bases and J by 0 bases, leaving 13 bases between them. The CDR3 sequence: CASSSDSRLAKNIQYF. CDR3 coding DNA: TGTGCCAGCAGCTCCGACAGCCGTCTAGCCAAAAACATTCAGTACTTC.

This clonotype was seen ten or more times. The genes are TRBV7-2 and TRBJ2-3, with 8 nucleotides matching TRBD2. The CDR3 consists of 14 residues. Trimming took 5 bases from V and 4 from J; bases not matched to a gene: 5. Germline V gene data show CDR1 as SGHTA and CDR2 as FQGNSA. CDR3 residues: CASSLGLAADTQYF. For the CDR3, the DNA is TGTGCCAGCAGCCTCGGACTAGCTGCAGATACGCAGTATTTT.

This clonotype showed up many times. The chain carries TRBV20-1 and TRBJ2-7; D might be TRBD2 (5 bases). The CDR3 consists of 11 residues. Between the trimmed V and J ends, which lost 5 bases and 6 bases, there was a span of 11 bases. Germline-derived CDR1 and CDR2 are DFQATT and SNEGSKA (reference sequence). The CDR3 is CSARRGSEQYF. DNA of the CDR3: TGCAGTGCTCGCCGGGGATCCGAGCAGTACTTC.

This clonotype was observed at least ten times. This chain connects TRBV6-2 or TRBV6-3 to TRBJ1-5; the D gene is possibly TRBD1 (5 bases). The germline V gene has CDR1 MNHEY and CDR2 SVGEGT. V gave up 0 bases and J gave up 7 bases, with 13 bases separating them. CDR3 length: 15 amino acids. CDR3 coding DNA: TGTGCCAGCAGTTACTCGACACTAACAGGCCAGCCCCAGCATTTT. This codes for CASSYSTLTGQPQHF.

This clonotype was counted ten times or more. The rearrangement links TRBV18 to TRBJ2-1, with a tentative D call TRBD1 (6 bases). Trimming cost V 2 bases and J 9 bases, with 8 bases left between them. The germline CDR1 and CDR2 sequences are KGHSH and LQKENI. This CDR3 contains 12 residues. The CDR3 sequence: CASSPRDTEQFF. The CDR3 coding sequence is TGTGCCAGCTCACCAAGGGACACTGAGCAGTTCTTC.

In its sample, this clonotype was seen many times. The rearrangement links TRBV6-1 to TRBJ1-2; weak D call: TRBD1 (5 bases). The V gene lost 2 bases and the J gene lost 8 bases, with 12 bases spanning the gap. The CDR3 is 13 residues long. CDR1 and CDR2 from the germline V gene are MNHNS and SASEGT. DNA of the CDR3: TGTGCCAGCAGTGAACGGGGGGTCGGAGGCTACACCTTC. Encoded protein: CASSERGVGGYTF.

This clonotype was seen ten or more times. The V and J genes are TRBV20-1 and TRBJ2-5; D may match TRBD1 or TRBD2 (5 bases each). Germline V gene lookup returns CDR1 DFQATT and CDR2 SNEGSKA (reference sequence). The CDR3 is made up of 14 amino acids. The germline V and J ends were trimmed by 1 base and 5 bases, with 14 bases remaining between them. The DNA of the CDR3 is TGCAGTGCTAGAGTGGGGGTAGGGGTTGAGACCCAGTACTTC. Translation: CSARVGVGVETQYF.

This clonotype was found many times. V gene TRBV7-4 combines with J gene TRBJ1-1; possibly TRBD1 for D (5 bases). Trimming removed 5 bases from V and 1 base from J, with 14 bases in between. The CDR3 contains 15 residues. The germline V gene has CDR1 SGHVT and CDR2 SQSDAQ. CDR3 region: CASSAGTRRNTEAFF. The CDR3, as DNA: TGTGCCAGCAGCGCGGGGACGCGGAGGAACACTGAAGCTTTCTTT.

CDR3 sequence: CATSDFSRGDTQYF. Here the CDR3 DNA reads TGTGCCACCAGTGATTTTTCCAGGGGTGATACGCAGTATTTT. J is TRBJ2-3 and V is TRBV24-1; weak D call: TRBD1 (6 bases). Trimming stripped 1 base from V and 6 bases from J, with 10 bases between. The germline V gene encodes CDR1 KGHDR and CDR2 SFDVKD. CDR3 length: 14 residues.

This clonotype has a handful of counts. The chain is built from TRBV5-5 and TRBJ2-6, with 10 bases lining up with TRBD1. V dropped 0 bases and J dropped 3; count of bases not matched to a gene: 6. Germline-derived CDR1 and CDR2 are SGHKS and YYEKEE (reference sequence). The CDR3 length is 18 residues. The CDR3 sequence is CASSLGRQGAGGANVLTF. The DNA for the CDR3 is TGTGCCAGCAGCTTGGGTCGACAGGGGGCTGGTGGGGCCAACGTCCTGACTTTC.

This clonotype came up many times. The chain is built from TRBV12-3 or TRBV12-4 and TRBJ2-1, with a tentative D call TRBD2 (5 bases). The V end was cut by 5 bases, the J end by 8 bases, with 28 bases between. This CDR3 region has 18 residues. The CDR3: CASSPPQASSHPDYEQFF. The CDR3 DNA follows: TGTGCCAGCAGTCCTCCTCAGGCTAGTTCGCACCCGGACTATGAGCAGTTCTTC.

This clonotype showed up many times. V gene TRBV6-5 combines with J gene TRBJ2-7, with TRBD1 identical over 11 bases. Germline-derived CDR1 and CDR2 are MNHEY and SVGAGI. The CDR3 is 18 residues long. Trimming cost V 2 bases and J 3 bases; bases outside gene matches: 12. CDR3 DNA: TGTGCCAGCAGTTACGATAGGACAGGGGGCGGACGGAGCTACGAGCAGTACTTC. This sequence encodes CASSYDRTGGGRSYEQYF.

This clonotype was counted at least ten times. This chain joins TRBV5-1 and TRBJ2-5; TRBD1 matches 7 bases. Germline values: CDR1 SGHRS, CDR2 YFSETQ. The length of the CDR3 is 15 residues. Trimming took 6 bases from V and 2 from J; bases not matched to a gene: 10. The CDR3 DNA follows: TGCGCCAGCAATCGGGCAGGGGGTCCTCAAGAGACCCAGTACTTC. It is translated as CASNRAGGPQETQYF. The entire variable domain, with the rest obtained from reference TRBV5-1 and TRBJ2-5, is as follows: KAGVTQTPRYLIKTRGQQVTLSCSPISGHRSVSWYQQTPGQGLQFLFEYFSETQRNKGNFPGRFSGRQFSNSRSEMNVSTLELGDSALYLCASNRAGGPQETQYFGPGTRLLVL.

This clonotype was seen at least ten times. The chain combines TRBV7-9 with TRBJ2-7; 7 nucleotides match TRBD1. Trimming cost V 4 bases and J 3 bases; bases outside gene matches: 6. Germline V gene data show CDR1 as SEHNR and CDR2 as FQNEAQ (reference sequence). This CDR3 contains 14 residues. CDR3 sequence: CASSSPGQNYEQYF. CDR3 nucleotide sequence: TGTGCCAGCAGCTCTCCGGGACAGAACTACGAGCAGTACTTC.

The table lists this clonotype with many counts. J is TRBJ2-4 and V is TRBV6-2 or TRBV6-3; no clear D. CDR3 size: 13 residues. CDR1 is MNHEY, CDR2 SVGEGT, per germline. V lost 6 bases and J 8 bases, leaving 14 bases between the germline ends. The CDR3 DNA reads as TGTGCCAGCAGCCCCAGGAATGTAGACATTCAGTACTTC. This sequence encodes CASSPRNVDIQYF.

This clonotype was counted many times. The CDR3, as DNA: TGCAGTGTAGGTTCCCGTGCGGGTTACGAGCAGTACTTC. Translation: CSVGSRAGYEQYF. The chain employs TRBV20-1 and TRBJ2-7; TRBD2 might be the D (5 bases). V lost 7 bases and J 4 bases, leaving 17 bases between the germline ends. Germline loops: CDR1 DFQATT, CDR2 SNEGSKA (reference sequence). This CDR3 has 13 amino acids.

This clonotype was seen ten or more times. The chain uses TRBV7-3 and TRBJ2-5; TRBD2 matches 12 bases. CDR1 is SGHTA, CDR2 FQGTGA, per germline. V gave up 5 bases and J gave up 1 base; unmatched junction bases: 5. The CDR3 runs 16 residues. The CDR3, as DNA: TGTGCCAGCAGCCTCGGACTAGCGGGGCCCCAAGAGACCCAGTACTTC. Its protein product is CASSLGLAGPQETQYF.

This clonotype rates as medium-sized. The gene calls are TRBV12-3 or TRBV12-4 and TRBJ2-5; 8 bases are a match to TRBD1. The V and J ends lost 8 bases and 5 bases, in that order; junction bases with no gene match: 10. The CDR3 is made up of 14 amino acids. In DNA, the CDR3 is TGTGCCAGCGCCCGTGACAGGGGCTCGGAGACCCAGTACTTC. Translation: CASARDRGSETQYF.

This clonotype was seen repeatedly, ten times or more. This chain connects TRBV14 to TRBJ2-1; D is uncertain. Germline loops: CDR1 SGHDN, CDR2 FVKESK. The ends were cut back, 0 bases at V and 9 bases at J, with 3 bases in the middle. This CDR3 comprises 11 residues. Written as DNA, the CDR3 is TGTGCCAGCAGCCAAGAAAGTGAGCAGTTCTTC. Translated, it gives CASSQESEQFF.

This clonotype was picked up many times. DNA for the CDR3: TGTGCCAGCGGGACAGGTCAGCCCCAGCATTTT. Translation gives CASGTGQPQHF. The chain links TRBV6-2 or TRBV6-3 to TRBJ1-5, with TRBD1 identical over 8 bases. From germline, CDR1 is MNHEY and CDR2 SVGEGT. With V trimmed by 8 bases and J by 6 bases, 0 bases remained unmatched. CDR3 size: 11 residues.